Each of the 6 T cell receptor beta chains below was sequenced from the same sample in a study of early T cells in non-severe SARS-CoV-2 infection. Each CDR3 protein is one row after TCRdb ran MiXCR on the 5' RACE reads. This sample has 30,000 or so distinct CDR3 sequences; 5% to 7% occur once, and the top ten carry roughly 20%. Source material: whole blood. These receptors were taken from an adult who was a healthcare worker with PCR-confirmed SARS-CoV-2 infection or an uninfected control (not recorded which).

This clonotype was counted at least ten times. The chain couples TRBV20-1 to TRBJ1-4; no reliable D call. Germline V gene lookup returns CDR1 DFQATT and CDR2 SNEGSKA (reference sequence). The CDR3 extends over 13 amino acids. This chain's CDR3 is CSSPGPNNEKLFF. The DNA for the CDR3 is TGCAGCTCCCCCGGGCCAAATAATGAAAAACTGTTTTTT.

This clonotype was counted a few times. Its ends do not fully match the called genes, so a read error is possible. V gene TRBV25-1 combines with J gene TRBJ2-1; either TRBD1 or TRBD2 may fit D (5 bases each). The CDR3 consists of 13 residues. The germline gives CDR1 MGHDK, CDR2 SYGVNS. The CDR3 loop reads CANSDMGVDEQFF. CDR3 nucleotide sequence: TGTGCCAACAGTGACATGGGGGTTGATGAGCAGTTCTTC.

This clonotype was seen more than once but under ten times. This chain connects TRBV7-6 to TRBJ2-7; 12 bases agree with TRBD2. The CDR3 has 14 residues. CDR1 and CDR2 (germline): SGHVS, FNYEAQ. V was clipped by 5 bases and J by 6 bases; unmatched bases: 5. CDR3 DNA: TGTGCCAGCAGCCCTAGCGGGAGGGCCGGCGAGCAGTACTTC. Its protein product is CASSPSGRAGEQYF.

This clonotype appeared a few times. The V call is TRBV15, the J call TRBJ2-7, with D perhaps given as TRBD1 or TRBD2 (6 bases each). Germline V gene lookup returns CDR1 LNHNV and CDR2 YYDKDF (reference sequence). The CDR3 length is 15 residues. Trimming took 0 bases from V and 5 from J, leaving 14 bases between them. The CDR3 here is CATSRDRGPYDEQYF. The CDR3 region has the DNA TGTGCCACCAGCAGAGATCGGGGGCCATACGACGAGCAGTACTTC.

This clonotype showed up many times. The rearrangement links TRBV27 to TRBJ1-2; unclear D gene. There are 14 residues in the CDR3. The germline CDR1 and CDR2 sequences are MNHEY and SMNVEV (reference sequence). V was pared by 3 bases and J by 4 bases, with 12 bases between. The CDR3 DNA reads TGTGCCAGCAGTTTTGGCAGCAACTCCTATGGCTACACCTTC. It specifies CASSFGSNSYGYTF.

For the CDR3, the DNA is TGTGCCAGCAGCTTAGGAGGGACTAGCGGAATGAACACCGGGGAGCTGTTTTTT. Amino acids: CASSLGGTSGMNTGELFF. The V gene is TRBV7-9, the J gene TRBJ2-2; 11 bases fit TRBD2. V lost 1 base, J lost 1 base, and 5 bases stayed unmatched. The germline gives CDR1 SEHNR, CDR2 FQNEAQ (reference sequence). This CDR3 region has 18 residues.